These T cell receptor beta chains were read from a single sample in a study of blood T cell repertoires in COVID-19. Generated by immunoSEQ multiplex PCR, the TCRdb table keeps only in-frame clones and is missing some. Of about 50,000 clones listed, 80% to 90% are singletons. Source material: peripheral blood. These receptors were obtained from a human donor with active COVID-19. The donor label of this sample is uncertain. The CDR3 runs from the conserved cysteine through the conserved F or W. Each record gives: D gene, V gene, clone size, J gene, CDR3 DNA, CDR3 protein. The D gene is left open where the match is weak. Rows may omit the clone size; those that give it use once, few, many or a size class.

-	TRBV5-4	-	TRBJ2-7	TGTGCCAGCAGCTTTGAGAGGGAGAGCTCCTACGAGCAGTACTTC	CASSFERESSYEQYF
TRBD1	TRBV3-1/TRBV3-2	once	TRBJ1-1	TGTGCCAGCAGACATAGACAGGGCAACACTGAAGCTTTCTTT	CASRHRQGNTEAFF
-	TRBV2	-	TRBJ1-1	TGTGCCTCTACGGTGAACACTGAAGCTTTCTTT	CASTVNTEAFF
-	TRBV20-1	-	TRBJ1-6	TGCAGTGCTAGTGCTAGTTACACAGGGAGTAATTCACCCCTCCACTTT	CSASASYTGSNSPLHF
-	TRBV7-9	-	TRBJ2-2	TGTGCCAGCAGCTTAGCAGGCAGCCGGGGCACCGGGGAGCTGTTTTTT	CASSLAGSRGTGELFF
-	TRBV6-6	-	TRBJ1-1	TGTGCCAGCAGCGGGAGTTACGGCACTGAAGCTTTCTTT	CASSGSYGTEAFF
TRBD2	TRBV13	-	TRBJ2-7	TGTGCCAGCAGCTTCGCTAGCGGGGTCGAGCAGTACTTC	CASSFASGVEQYF
TRBD2	TRBV6-7	once	TRBJ2-5	TGTGCCAGCAGTTACGGGGCGGGAGTCAGGGAGACCCAGTACTTC	CASSYGAGVRETQYF
TRBD1	TRBV5-4	-	TRBJ1-1	TGTGCCAGCAGCGGACCGGGACAGCAGAACACTGAAGCTTTCTTT	CASSGPGQQNTEAFF
-	TRBV11-1	-	TRBJ2-1	TGTGCCAGCAGCTTAGCGATCGCGGCTTACAATGAGCAGTTCTTC	CASSLAIAAYNEQFF
-	TRBV7-2	-	TRBJ2-5	TGTGCCAGCAGCCTAAGAGGGGCAGGGAGGTATGAGACCCAGTACTTC	CASSLRGAGRYETQYF
TRBD1	TRBV6-4	-	TRBJ2-3	TGTGCCAGCAGTGACGACAGGGGCGATACGCAGTATTTT	CASSDDRGDTQYF
-	TRBV6-5	-	TRBJ1-6	TGTGCCAGCAGTTATTTAGCTACCTCACCCCTCCACTTT	CASSYLATSPLHF
-	TRBV7-3	-	TRBJ2-3	TGTGCCAGCAGCCCCTCAAACAGACAGTCCAGCACAGATACGCAGTATTTT	CASSPSNRQSSTDTQYF
-	TRBV18	-	TRBJ2-5	TGTGCCAGCTCACCGCGCACGAGACGGGAGTCGAGAGAGACCCAGTACTTC	CASSPRTRRESRETQYF
TRBD1	TRBV24-1	once	TRBJ2-3	TGTGCCACCAGAGGACAGGGTGGTACAGATACGCAGTATTTT	CATRGQGGTDTQYF
TRBD1	TRBV6-5	once	TRBJ1-1	TGTGCCAGCAGGAAAGGGGGCGGGACTGAAGCTTTCTTT	CASRKGGGTEAFF
-	TRBV7-3	-	TRBJ2-5	TGTGCCAGCAGCTTAATGCCGGGAGAGACCCAGTACTTC	CASSLMPGETQYF
-	TRBV7-2	-	TRBJ2-7	TGTGCCAGCAGCTTAGACCGGGCGCGGGCCTACGAGCAGTACTTC	CASSLDRARAYEQYF
TRBD1	TRBV18	-	TRBJ2-7	TGTGCCAGCTCACTCCGACAGGGCGATGAGCAGTACTTC	CASSLRQGDEQYF
-	TRBV10-3	-	TRBJ2-7	TGTGCCATCAGTGACCCTTGGACAGATCCTTCCTACGAGCAGTACTTC	CAISDPWTDPSYEQYF
-	TRBV19	-	TRBJ1-1	TGTGCCAGTAGTCTTCGGGTAGGCCCCGGTAACACTGAAGCTTTCTTT	CASSLRVGPGNTEAFF
TRBD1	TRBV2	once	TRBJ2-7	TGTGCCAGCAGTGATCCGGGACAGGGGGGTCGGGAGCAGTACTTC	CASSDPGQGGREQYF
TRBD1	TRBV7-3	-	TRBJ2-2	TGTGCCAGCAGTAGACAGGGTTCCACCGGGGAGCTGTTTTTT	CASSRQGSTGELFF
TRBD1	TRBV5-1	once	TRBJ2-7	TGCGCCAGCAGCAAAGGACAGGCATACGAGCAGTACTTC	CASSKGQAYEQYF
-	TRBV7-2	-	TRBJ2-2	TGTGCCAGCAGCCACTTATTGCGGACCGGGGAGCTGTTTTTT	CASSHLLRTGELFF
TRBD1	TRBV2	once	TRBJ2-7	TGTGCCAGCAGCTTTCCACAGGGGGGCCTTTACGAGCAGTACTTC	CASSFPQGGLYEQYF